Listed below are T cell receptor beta chains from one sample, sequenced in a study of blood T cell repertoires in COVID-19. Produced via immunoSEQ multiplex PCR; TCRdb's table is partial and in-frame only. Of 200,000 to 250,000 clones detected, roughly 90% appear once; the ten largest clones hold around 2.9%. Source material: peripheral blood. The source of these receptors is a woman aged 60 to 75 with acute or convalescent COVID-19. CDR3s include the opening cysteine and the closing phenylalanine or tryptophan. Each record gives: D gene, J gene, clone size, V gene, CDR3 protein, CDR3 DNA. The D gene is left open where the match is weak. Where a row states a size, it is once, few, many or the class of an expanded clone; other rows omit it.

d_gene: TRBD1; j_gene: TRBJ2-7; abundance: NA; v_gene: TRBV5-1; CDR3aa: CASSLAVGQGKEEQYF; CDR3nt: TGCGCCAGCAGCTTGGCCGTGGGACAGGGCAAAGAGGAGCAGTACTTC
d_gene: TRBD2; j_gene: TRBJ2-4; abundance: NA; v_gene: TRBV15; CDR3aa: CATSREAGLAGNIQYF; CDR3nt: TGTGCCACCAGCAGAGAAGCGGGACTAGCGGGAAACATTCAGTACTTC
d_gene: TRBD1; j_gene: TRBJ1-4; abundance: once; v_gene: TRBV30; CDR3aa: CAWRGDSEKLFF; CDR3nt: TGTGCCTGGAGAGGGGACAGTGAAAAACTGTTTTTT
d_gene: NA; j_gene: TRBJ1-1; abundance: NA; v_gene: TRBV19; CDR3aa: CASRAVGNTEAFF; CDR3nt: TGTGCCAGCAGGGCGGTGGGAAACACTGAAGCTTTCTTT
d_gene: TRBD1; j_gene: TRBJ2-3; abundance: NA; v_gene: TRBV5-4; CDR3aa: CASSWTGADTQYF; CDR3nt: TGTGCCAGCAGCTGGACAGGGGCAGATACGCAGTATTTT
d_gene: NA; j_gene: TRBJ1-3; abundance: few; v_gene: TRBV5-1; CDR3aa: CASSLETGSGNTIYF; CDR3nt: TGCGCCAGCAGCTTGGAAACGGGCTCTGGAAACACCATATATTTT
d_gene: NA; j_gene: TRBJ1-1; abundance: NA; v_gene: TRBV6-1; CDR3aa: CASSEASSGLEAFF; CDR3nt: TGTGCCAGCAGTGAAGCGAGCAGTGGGCTTGAAGCTTTCTTT
d_gene: NA; j_gene: TRBJ1-2; abundance: NA; v_gene: TRBV18; CDR3aa: CASSRDISYGYTF; CDR3nt: TGTGCCAGCTCACGGGACATTAGCTATGGCTACACCTTC
d_gene: TRBD1; j_gene: TRBJ1-4; abundance: NA; v_gene: TRBV19; CDR3aa: CASSSRTGINEKLFF; CDR3nt: TGTGCCAGTAGTTCCCGGACAGGGATTAATGAAAAACTGTTTTTT
d_gene: NA; j_gene: TRBJ2-7; abundance: NA; v_gene: TRBV30; CDR3aa: CAWNPQEYSYEQYF; CDR3nt: TGTGCCTGGAATCCCCAGGAATACTCCTACGAGCAGTACTTC
d_gene: NA; j_gene: TRBJ1-3; abundance: once; v_gene: TRBV5-1; CDR3aa: CASSTDRGGNTIYF; CDR3nt: TGCGCCAGCAGTACAGACAGAGGTGGAAACACCATATATTTT
d_gene: NA; j_gene: TRBJ1-3; abundance: NA; v_gene: TRBV9; CDR3aa: CASSVGQTGSSGNTIYF; CDR3nt: TGTGCCAGCAGCGTAGGCCAGACAGGTTCCTCTGGAAACACCATATATTTT
d_gene: TRBD1; j_gene: TRBJ2-3; abundance: once; v_gene: TRBV7-3; CDR3aa: CASSRGYGTGMVTDTQYF; CDR3nt: TGTGCCAGCAGTCGAGGATACGGGACAGGGATGGTGACAGATACGCAGTATTTT
d_gene: NA; j_gene: TRBJ1-5; abundance: NA; v_gene: TRBV19; CDR3aa: CASSLQSSSNQPQHF; CDR3nt: TGTGCCAGTAGTCTCCAGTCTTCCTCCAATCAGCCCCAGCATTTT
d_gene: NA; j_gene: TRBJ1-2; abundance: NA; v_gene: TRBV7-2; CDR3aa: CASSSGQIGYTF; CDR3nt: TGTGCCAGCAGCTCCGGACAAATTGGCTACACCTTC
d_gene: NA; j_gene: TRBJ1-1; abundance: NA; v_gene: TRBV19; CDR3aa: CASSIGKEGRTEAFF; CDR3nt: TGTGCCAGTAGTATAGGTAAGGAGGGAAGGACTGAAGCTTTCTTT
d_gene: TRBD2; j_gene: TRBJ2-3; abundance: once; v_gene: TRBV28; CDR3aa: CASKAGGPSDTQYF; CDR3nt: TGTGCCAGCAAAGCGGGAGGGCCTTCAGATACGCAGTATTTT
d_gene: TRBD1; j_gene: TRBJ1-3; abundance: NA; v_gene: TRBV6-5; CDR3aa: CASRTGSSGNTIYF; CDR3nt: TGTGCCTCTAGGACAGGATCCTCTGGAAACACCATATATTTT
d_gene: TRBD1; j_gene: TRBJ1-4; abundance: once; v_gene: TRBV18; CDR3aa: CASSKGTGAEKLFF; CDR3nt: TGTGCCAGCTCAAAAGGGACAGGGGCTGAAAAACTGTTTTTT
d_gene: NA; j_gene: TRBJ2-4; abundance: NA; v_gene: TRBV5-4; CDR3aa: CASSLGGFLAKNIQYF; CDR3nt: TGTGCCAGCAGCTTGGGAGGGTTCCTAGCCAAAAACATTCAGTACTTC
d_gene: NA; j_gene: TRBJ1-3; abundance: once; v_gene: TRBV10-3; CDR3aa: CAIRSTGHSGNTIYF; CDR3nt: TGTGCCATCAGGTCGACCGGACACTCTGGAAACACCATATATTTT
d_gene: NA; j_gene: TRBJ1-1; abundance: NA; v_gene: TRBV5-1; CDR3aa: CASRSSVGPQASEAFF; CDR3nt: TGCGCCAGCAGAAGTTCCGTCGGGCCACAGGCCAGTGAAGCTTTCTTT
d_gene: NA; j_gene: TRBJ1-2; abundance: NA; v_gene: TRBV10-1; CDR3aa: CASPNPEKF; CDR3nt: TGCGCCAGCCCTAATCCCGAGAAGTTC
d_gene: NA; j_gene: TRBJ1-1; abundance: NA; v_gene: TRBV7-9; CDR3aa: CASSLTTGREAFF; CDR3nt: TGTGCCAGCAGCTTAACTACAGGCCGAGAAGCTTTCTTT
d_gene: TRBD1; j_gene: TRBJ1-4; abundance: NA; v_gene: TRBV29-1; CDR3aa: CSVPGQGNEKLFF; CDR3nt: TGCAGCGTTCCGGGACAGGGTAATGAAAAACTGTTTTTT
d_gene: NA; j_gene: TRBJ1-1; abundance: NA; v_gene: TRBV7-9; CDR3aa: CATPRTELNTEAFF; CDR3nt: TGTGCCACCCCGAGGACAGAGTTGAACACTGAAGCTTTCTTT
d_gene: TRBD1; j_gene: TRBJ2-4; abundance: NA; v_gene: TRBV6-5; CDR3aa: CASSYRQGGAKNIQYF; CDR3nt: TGTGCCAGCAGTTACAGACAGGGGGGGGCCAAAAACATTCAGTACTTC
d_gene: NA; j_gene: TRBJ1-1; abundance: few; v_gene: TRBV9; CDR3aa: CASSVTVNTEAFF; CDR3nt: TGTGCCAGCAGCGTTACAGTGAACACTGAAGCTTTCTTT
d_gene: TRBD1; j_gene: TRBJ2-6; abundance: once; v_gene: TRBV5-6; CDR3aa: CASSSRHRGRSAGANVLTF; CDR3nt: TGTGCCAGCAGCTCAAGACACAGGGGGCGTTCGGCAGGGGCCAACGTCCTGACTTTC
d_gene: NA; j_gene: TRBJ2-3; abundance: NA; v_gene: TRBV15; CDR3aa: CATSIKDTQYF; CDR3nt: TGTGCCACCAGCATTAAAGATACGCAGTATTTT
d_gene: TRBD2; j_gene: TRBJ2-1; abundance: NA; v_gene: TRBV14; CDR3aa: CASSQIAGIYNEQFF; CDR3nt: TGTGCCAGCAGCCAGATAGCGGGGATCTACAATGAGCAGTTCTTC
d_gene: TRBD2; j_gene: TRBJ2-1; abundance: many; v_gene: TRBV4-2; CDR3aa: CASSQEPASGRGDEQFF; CDR3nt: TGTGCCAGCAGCCAAGAGCCGGCTAGCGGGAGGGGGGATGAGCAGTTCTTC
d_gene: TRBD2; j_gene: TRBJ2-7; abundance: NA; v_gene: TRBV10-2; CDR3aa: CASGLGGLAGEQYF; CDR3nt: TGCGCCAGCGGCTTAGGGGGACTAGCTGGGGAGCAGTACTTC
d_gene: TRBD1; j_gene: TRBJ1-3; abundance: NA; v_gene: TRBV13; CDR3aa: CASRHPGTDGNTIYF; CDR3nt: TGTGCCAGCAGACATCCCGGGACAGATGGAAACACCATATATTTT
d_gene: NA; j_gene: TRBJ1-1; abundance: NA; v_gene: TRBV7-9; CDR3aa: CASSLQVPEAFF; CDR3nt: TGTGCCAGCAGCTTACAGGTGCCTGAAGCTTTCTTT
d_gene: TRBD1; j_gene: TRBJ2-2; abundance: NA; v_gene: TRBV7-7; CDR3aa: CASSRDRTNTGELFF; CDR3nt: TGTGCCAGCAGCCGGGACAGAACTAACACCGGGGAGCTGTTTTTT
d_gene: TRBD2; j_gene: TRBJ2-5; abundance: NA; v_gene: TRBV5-8; CDR3aa: CASSLGGLDQETQYF; CDR3nt: TGTGCCAGCAGCCTGGGGGGACTAGACCAAGAGACCCAGTACTTC
d_gene: TRBD2; j_gene: TRBJ2-1; abundance: NA; v_gene: TRBV27; CDR3aa: CASRGQRGGVAYNEQFF; CDR3nt: TGTGCCAGCCGGGGGCAGCGGGGGGGCGTCGCCTACAATGAGCAGTTCTTC
d_gene: NA; j_gene: TRBJ1-5; abundance: NA; v_gene: TRBV19; CDR3aa: CASSTGFNQPQHF; CDR3nt: TGTGCCAGTAGCACCGGTTTCAATCAGCCCCAGCATTTT
d_gene: NA; j_gene: TRBJ2-7; abundance: NA; v_gene: TRBV28; CDR3aa: CASGTGTYEQYF; CDR3nt: TGTGCCAGCGGAACAGGAACCTACGAGCAGTACTTC
d_gene: NA; j_gene: TRBJ2-2; abundance: NA; v_gene: TRBV5-1; CDR3aa: CASSLVVLSAGELFF; CDR3nt: TGCGCCAGCAGCTTGGTCGTCCTCTCCGCCGGGGAGCTGTTTTTT
d_gene: NA; j_gene: TRBJ2-7; abundance: NA; v_gene: TRBV5-1; CDR3aa: CASSLAPGDGGEQYF; CDR3nt: TGCGCCAGCAGCTTGGCGCCGGGAGATGGTGGCGAGCAGTACTTC
d_gene: NA; j_gene: TRBJ2-7; abundance: once; v_gene: TRBV7-2; CDR3aa: CASSLLNEQYF; CDR3nt: TGTGCCAGCAGCTTACTAAACGAGCAGTACTTC
d_gene: TRBD1; j_gene: TRBJ1-5; abundance: NA; v_gene: TRBV28; CDR3aa: CASSPTGGDSNQPQHF; CDR3nt: TGTGCCAGCAGTCCCACAGGGGGGGATAGCAATCAGCCCCAGCATTTT
d_gene: TRBD1; j_gene: TRBJ1-6; abundance: NA; v_gene: TRBV15; CDR3aa: CATSSDRKSNSPLHF; CDR3nt: TGTGCCACCAGCTCGGACAGGAAAAGTAATTCACCCCTCCACTTT
d_gene: TRBD2; j_gene: TRBJ2-2; abundance: NA; v_gene: TRBV6-2/TRBV6-3; CDR3aa: CASRPRTSGRRGTGELFF; CDR3nt: TGTGCCAGCAGACCTAGGACTAGCGGGAGGAGGGGCACCGGGGAGCTGTTTTTT
d_gene: NA; j_gene: TRBJ2-5; abundance: NA; v_gene: TRBV5-1; CDR3aa: CASSEIQETQYF; CDR3nt: TGCGCCAGCAGCGAGATCCAAGAGACCCAGTACTTC
d_gene: TRBD1; j_gene: TRBJ1-5; abundance: NA; v_gene: TRBV4-1; CDR3aa: CASSHGTGVGNQPQHF; CDR3nt: TGCGCCAGCAGCCATGGGACAGGGGTGGGCAATCAGCCCCAGCATTTT